The 13 T cell receptor beta chains presented below share a single source sample, sequenced in a study of blood T cell repertoires in COVID-19 (dated by TCRdb to the early 2020s). Library method: the immunoSEQ multiplex PCR assay. Not all clones reach the TCRdb copy of this immuneACCESS table, which keeps in-frame sequences only. Checked studies attribute under half of the gap to unresolved V genes and leave the rest unexplained. For this sample the table gives roughly 340,000 clones, of which around nine tenths were detected only once. The ten largest clones take up approximately 3.5% of the sample. The sample was peripheral blood. These receptors came from a woman between 18 and 29 years old who had recovered from COVID-19.

This clone was seen a few times. The V gene is TRBV7-6, the J gene TRBJ2-1; 10 bases agree with TRBD2. This CDR3 has 18 amino acids. Per the germline V gene, CDR1 is SGHVS and CDR2 is FNYEAQ. V dropped 5 bases and J dropped 2; count of bases not matched to a gene: 12. The CDR3 DNA reads as TGTGCCAGCAGCCCGCTTAGCGGGAGGCCTGTAACCTACAATGAGCAGTTCTTC. As protein: CASSPLSGRPVTYNEQFF.

This clone was seen a single time. The chain employs TRBV21-1 and TRBJ2-7; the listed D gene, TRBD1, was not tested against the DNA. TRBV21-1 is listed as a pseudogene. CDR3 size: 14 residues. As DNA, the CDR3 is TGTGCCAGCAGCAAAGCGGGACACTCCTACGAGCAGTACGTC. This codes for CASSKAGHSYEQYV.

The V and J genes are TRBV7-2 and TRBJ2-1; 8 bases map to TRBD1. J gave up 9 bases and V 0 bases, and 4 bases lay outside the gene matches. CDR1 SGHTA and CDR2 FQGNSA come from the germline V gene. The CDR3 has 14 amino acids. The CDR3 here is CASSLATGESEQFF. CDR3 in DNA: TGTGCCAGCAGCTTAGCGACAGGGGAAAGTGAGCAGTTCTTC.

The gene calls are TRBV2 and TRBJ2-2, with 10 bases identical to TRBD2. The CDR3 totals 16 residues. Germline loops: CDR1 SNHLY, CDR2 FYNNEI. The trim removed 2 bases at V and 5 bases at J, leaving 5 bases unmatched. The DNA of the CDR3 is TGTGCCAGCAGTGAAATAGCGGGAGGAACTACCGGGGAGCTGTTTTTT. It translates to CASSEIAGGTTGELFF.

This clone was observed once. The chain uses TRBV5-1 and TRBJ2-5; no reliable D call. This CDR3 is 14 amino acids long. Trimming stripped 0 bases from V and 5 bases from J, with 11 bases between. In germline, CDR1 is SGHRS, CDR2 YFSETQ. CDR3 sequence: CASSLVPDGETQYF. The CDR3, as DNA: TGCGCCAGCAGCTTGGTACCCGACGGGGAGACCCAGTACTTC.

This clone was recorded once. The chain links TRBV7-9 to TRBJ1-1; TRBD1 might be the D (6 bases). The V and J ends lost 1 base and 1 base respectively, with 16 bases between them. Per the germline V gene, CDR1 is SEHNR and CDR2 is FQNEAQ (reference sequence). The CDR3 has 17 amino acids. DNA of the CDR3: TGTGCCAGCAGCTTAGTAGGGGGATCCCAGGGGAACACTGAAGCTTTCTTT. Protein sequence: CASSLVGGSQGNTEAFF.

The gene calls are TRBV29-1 and TRBJ1-1, with D possibly being TRBD1 (6 bases). The germline V gene encodes CDR1 SQVTM and CDR2 ANQGSEA. Trimming took 7 bases from V and 0 from J, leaving 12 bases between them. The CDR3 is made up of 13 amino acids. The CDR3 is CSGQQGMNTEAFF. CDR3 DNA: TGCAGCGGGCAACAGGGTATGAACACTGAAGCTTTCTTT.

This clone showed up just once. V gene TRBV30 combines with J gene TRBJ1-4; D is uncertain. The CDR3 contains 14 residues. V dropped 5 bases and J dropped 0 bases, with 10 bases sitting between them. Germline lookup yields CDR1 GTSNPN and CDR2 SVGIG (reference sequence). CDR3 DNA: TGTGCCTGGGGTGACGGAGCAACTAATGAAAAACTGTTTTTT. Amino acids: CAWGDGATNEKLFF.

The genes are TRBV3-1 (or the pseudogene TRBV3-2) and TRBJ1-5; possible D gene TRBD1, 6 bases. The CDR3 totals 18 residues. Deletions cut 0 bases from V and 2 bases from J, with 17 bases between. Germline-derived CDR1 and CDR2 are LGHDT and YNNKEL (reference sequence). CDR3 nucleotide sequence: TGTGCCAGCAGCCAAGATCCTTATCGGGGGGCAGGCAATCAGCCCCAGCATTTT. The encoded protein is CASSQDPYRGAGNQPQHF.

This clone was counted between two and nine times. The chain joins TRBV9 to TRBJ1-3; 10 bases fit TRBD1. Per the germline V gene, CDR1 is SGDLS and CDR2 is YYNGEE. The CDR3 consists of 15 residues. The ends lost 3 bases at V and 7 bases at J; junction bases unmatched: 7. CDR3 residues: CASSAGTGVWNTIYF. CDR3 DNA sequence: TGTGCCAGCAGCGCCGGGACAGGGGTATGGAACACCATATATTTT. Together with reference TRBV9 and TRBJ1-3, the CDR3 gives the full variable domain: DSGVTQTPKHLITATGQRVTLRCSPRSGDLSVYWYQQSLDQGLQFLIQYYNGEERAKGNILERFSAQQFPDLHSELNLSSLELGDSALYFCASSAGTGVWNTIYFGEGSWLTVV.

This rearrangement joins TRBV28 to TRBJ2-1; 14 bases line up with TRBD2. CDR1 is MDHEN, CDR2 SYDVKM, per germline. The CDR3 has 20 amino acids. V dropped 1 base and J dropped 3; count of bases not matched to a gene: 11. The CDR3 sequence: CASSLLTSGRGPWDYNEQFF. The CDR3 DNA reads as TGTGCCAGCAGTTTATTGACTAGCGGGAGGGGCCCGTGGGACTACAATGAGCAGTTCTTC.

The V and J genes are TRBV6-2 or TRBV6-3 and TRBJ2-1; 10 bases map to TRBD2. V trimming: 5 bases; J trimming: 6 bases; junction bases outside the gene matches: 7. In germline, CDR1 is MNHEY, CDR2 SVGEGT. This CDR3 is built from 15 residues. The CDR3 sequence is CASSVLAGVRNEQFF. In DNA, the CDR3 is TGTGCCAGCAGTGTCCTAGCGGGAGTCCGCAATGAGCAGTTCTTC.

The chain uses TRBV5-6 and TRBJ1-6; TRBD1 matches 7 bases. Germline V gene sequence: CDR1 SGHDT, CDR2 YYEEEE. This CDR3 is built from 14 residues. V lost 0 bases, J lost 7 bases, and 1 base stayed unmatched. CDR3 sequence reads: CASSLEQGNSPLHF. The DNA for the CDR3 is TGTGCCAGCAGCTTGGAACAGGGGAATTCACCCCTCCACTTT.